The 32 T cell receptor beta chains below were found in one sample sequenced in a study of shared clonotypes between healthy human individuals. In the naive CD8 group, cells lacked CD45RO and were positively selected for CCR7, so terminally differentiated effector memory CD45RA+ cells were left out. Some clones are missing from TCRdb's copy, which holds only in-frame ones; the method was immunoSEQ multiplex PCR. The sample has more than 2 million clones; just under 95% are singletons. Sequencing was performed on naive CD8+ T cells from PBMCs. These TCRs come from a man aged 18 to 30 in good health. Some clones in this sample may be carry-over from other donors' samples.

This chain joins TRBV7-8 and TRBJ1-3, with TRBD1 as a possible D gene (6 bases). This CDR3 is built from 18 residues. V shed 3 bases and J shed 0 bases, with 18 bases lying between them. The germline CDR1 and CDR2 sequences are SGHVS and FQNEAQ. The CDR3 DNA is TGTGCCAGCAGCTTTTTCATGGCAGGGGCCCCCTCTGGAAACACCATATATTTT. Translation: CASSFFMAGAPSGNTIYF.

The CDR3 loop is CASSLSSGFVPKQLFF. CDR3 sequence (DNA): TGTGCCAGCAGTTTATCGTCGGGGTTCGTGCCTAAGCAACTGTTTTTT. This chain connects TRBV27 to TRBJ1-4; D unclear. In germline, CDR1 is MNHEY, CDR2 SMNVEV (reference sequence). V was pared by 0 bases and J by 12 bases, with 20 bases between. The CDR3 covers 16 residues.

The chain joins TRBV13 to TRBJ2-3, with D unresolved. Per germline, CDR1 PRHDT and CDR2 FYEKMQ (reference sequence). This CDR3 region has 12 residues. With 8 bases removed from V and 5 bases from J, the gap between germline ends came to 11 bases. CDR3 residues: CASGSRGDTQYF. For the CDR3, the DNA is TGTGCCAGCGGGTCCAGAGGAGATACGCAGTATTTT.

V gene TRBV7-6 combines with J gene TRBJ1-2, with D unclear. Germline loops: CDR1 SGHVS, CDR2 FNYEAQ. CDR3 size: 13 residues. V was shortened by 1 base and J by 8 bases, with 11 bases between the two germline ends. The CDR3: CASSLVGQTGYTF. The DNA for the CDR3 is TGTGCCAGCAGCTTAGTGGGCCAAACGGGCTACACCTTC. Filled out from reference TRBV7-6 and TRBJ1-2, the complete variable domain reads GAGVSQSPRYKVTKRGQDVALRCDPISGHVSLYWYRQALGQGPEFLTYFNYEAQQDKSGLPNDRFSAERPEGSISTLTIQRTEQRDSAMYRCASSLVGQTGYTFGSGTRLTVV.

This clone was picked up one time. The chain is built from TRBV5-1 and TRBJ1-3; possible D gene TRBD1, 6 bases. Trimming took off 0 bases at V and 3 bases at J, with 13 bases between the two ends. This CDR3 is built from 16 residues. Germline loops: CDR1 SGHRS, CDR2 YFSETQ. The CDR3 DNA reads TGCGCCAGCAGCTTGGACGGCAGGGGTGGTGGAAACACCATATATTTT. This codes for CASSLDGRGGGNTIYF.

The rearrangement links TRBV28 to TRBJ2-1; 9 bases agree with TRBD1. This CDR3 region has 14 residues. The junction had 5 bases not matched to a gene; V was cut back by 6 bases and J by 5 bases. The germline gives CDR1 MDHEN, CDR2 SYDVKM. The CDR3 nucleotides are TGTGCCAGCAGCCTGGACAGGGGCCACAATGAGCAGTTCTTC. Amino acid sequence: CASSLDRGHNEQFF.

CDR3 protein: CTSSQDGWGLHSQGQYF. CDR3 bases: TGCACCAGCAGCCAAGACGGTTGGGGTCTCCACTCTCAAGGGCAGTACTTC. V gene TRBV1 combines with J gene TRBJ2-7. TRBV1 is assigned pseudogene status. The CDR3 loop spans 17 amino acids.

The chain links TRBV29-1 to TRBJ2-7, with TRBD2 matching 11 bases. CDR1 is SQVTM, CDR2 ANQGSEA, per germline. This CDR3 is 15 amino acids long. Trimming took 1 base from V and 2 from J; bases not matched to a gene: 4. DNA of the CDR3: TGCAGCGTTGAAGGTCTAGCGGGAGGTCCCTACGAGCAGTACTTC. Translation gives CSVEGLAGGPYEQYF.

This clone was detected only once. Other DNA sequences within the sample encode an identical CDR3. The chain employs TRBV27 and TRBJ1-1, with D maybe TRBD1 (5 bases). The CDR3 consists of 13 residues. Trimming shortened V by 6 bases and J by 5 bases, and 13 bases separated the two germline ends. Germline V gene data show CDR1 as MNHEY and CDR2 as SMNVEV (reference sequence). The CDR3 region is CASSLGGFTEAFF. Here the CDR3 DNA reads TGTGCCAGCAGCCTGGGGGGATTTACTGAAGCTTTCTTT.

With regard to this clone: The same CDR3 arises from other DNA sequences in this sample as well. The chain links TRBV9 to TRBJ2-1; maybe TRBD2 (5 bases). The CDR3 has 15 residues. V was pared by 0 bases and J by 4 bases, with 11 bases between. In germline, CDR1 is SGDLS, CDR2 YYNGEE. The CDR3 nucleotides are TGTGCCAGCAGCGTAGTGGGCGGGCCTTACAATGAGCAGTTCTTC. Protein: CASSVVGGPYNEQFF.

The chain joins TRBV19 to TRBJ2-7; TRBD2 might be the D (5 bases). The CDR3 extends over 15 amino acids. V lost 4 bases, J lost 6 bases, and 19 bases lay in between. In germline, CDR1 is LNHDA, CDR2 SQIVND (reference sequence). The CDR3 reads CASSTDFSGGREQYF. The CDR3 bases are TGTGCCAGTAGTACCGACTTCAGCGGAGGACGCGAGCAGTACTTC.

Comments on this clone: Additional DNA sequences in this sample encode the identical CDR3. The V gene is TRBV27, the J gene TRBJ2-7; 8 bases are a match to TRBD1. CDR3 size: 14 residues. Looked up from germline, CDR1 is MNHEY and CDR2 is SMNVEV (reference sequence). The trim removed 6 bases at V and 1 base at J, leaving 5 bases unmatched. The CDR3 DNA reads TGTGCCAGCAGGGCCGGGACAGGATCCTACGAGCAGTACTTC. Its translation: CASRAGTGSYEQYF.

The V gene is TRBV2, the J gene TRBJ2-7; D not resolved. From germline, CDR1 is SNHLY and CDR2 FYNNEI. This CDR3 spans 15 amino acids. The V and J ends lost 0 bases and 2 bases respectively, with 11 bases between them. The CDR3: CASSEALPVTYEQYF. The DNA for the CDR3 is TGTGCCAGCAGTGAAGCGCTCCCGGTTACCTACGAGCAGTACTTC. Based on the CDR3 plus reference TRBV2 and TRBJ2-7, the full variable domain is EPEVTQTPSHQVTQMGQEVILRCVPISNHLYFYWYRQILGQKVEFLVSFYNNEISEKSEIFDDQFSVERPDGSNFTLKIRSTKLEDSAMYFCASSEALPVTYEQYFGPGTRLTVT.

Note on this clone: Compared with germline, one end of the junction differs, possibly owing to a read error. The V call is TRBV7-6, the J call TRBJ2-2; TRBD2 matches 10 bases. The CDR3 sequence is 20 residues long. Germline CDR1 is SGHVS and CDR2 is FNYEAQ. The CDR3 nucleotides read TGTGCCAGCACCTTAACAGGTCTTAGCGGGAGGACCTATCACACCGGGGAGCTGTTTTTT. This codes for CASTLTGLSGRTYHTGELFF.

The CDR3 reads CASSQRGTGISYNEQFF. The DNA of the CDR3 is TGCGCCAGCAGCCAACGCGGGACAGGGATCTCCTACAATGAGCAGTTCTTC. This sequence joins TRBV4-1 and TRBJ2-1, with 9 bases fitting TRBD1. The CDR3 runs 17 residues. The ends lost 2 bases at V and 0 bases at J; junction bases unmatched: 5. In germline, CDR1 is MGHRA, CDR2 YSYEKL.

This clone appeared a single time. The same CDR3 is also encoded by other DNA sequences in this sample. The rearrangement joins TRBV11-2 to TRBJ1-5; D is uncertain. CDR3 size: 14 residues. Trimming shortened V by 1 base and J by 2 bases, and 6 bases separated the two germline ends. Germline V lookup: CDR1 SGHAT, CDR2 FQNNGV. The CDR3 sequence is CASSLVGGNQPQHF. The DNA for the CDR3 is TGTGCCAGCAGCTTAGTGGGAGGCAATCAGCCCCAGCATTTT.

About this clone: Other DNA sequences in the sample encode the same CDR3. The CDR3 nucleotides read TGTGCCAGCAGCCAGGAGGGCGGTCCCTACGAGCAGTACTTC. Amino acid sequence: CASSQEGGPYEQYF. The V and J genes are TRBV4-2 and TRBJ2-7; weak D call: TRBD2 (6 bases). The CDR3 runs 14 residues. Per the germline V gene, CDR1 is LGHNA and CDR2 is YNFKEQ. Trimming removed 3 bases from V and 2 bases from J, with 11 bases in between.

The rearrangement links TRBV4-1 to TRBJ2-7, with 7 positions matching TRBD2. The length of the CDR3 is 15 residues. The V segment lost 1 base and the J segment 3 bases; nucleotides outside the gene matches: 6. CDR1 and CDR2 from the germline V gene are MGHRA and YSYEKL. The CDR3: CASSQGVGGLYEQYF. The CDR3 DNA sequence: TGCGCCAGCAGCCAAGGAGTGGGAGGGCTCTACGAGCAGTACTTC.

The chain couples TRBV7-3 to TRBJ2-2, with a weak D call TRBD1 (5 bases). CDR3 length: 17 residues. The germline V gene encodes CDR1 SGHTA and CDR2 FQGTGA. V lost 2 bases and J lost 6, with 19 bases in between. The CDR3 reads CASSLSLTRVGSGELFF. CDR3 bases: TGTGCCAGCAGCTTATCACTAACCAGGGTGGGATCCGGGGAGCTGTTTTTT.

The chain links TRBV30 to TRBJ1-1; TRBD1 matches at 10 bases. The CDR3 sequence is 16 residues long. Germline CDR1 is GTSNPN and CDR2 is SVGIG (reference sequence). V dropped 0 bases and J dropped 4; count of bases not matched to a gene: 8. CDR3 region: CAWSVPGQGWFTEAFF. As DNA, the CDR3 is TGTGCCTGGAGTGTCCCGGGACAGGGGTGGTTCACTGAAGCTTTCTTT.

This clone was observed once. The chain combines TRBV12-5 with TRBJ2-3; no firm D call. The CDR3 runs 14 residues. Germline CDR1 LGHNT, CDR2 FRNRAP. The ends were cut back, 5 bases at V and 2 bases at J, with 11 bases in the middle. In DNA form, the CDR3 reads TGTGCTAGTGGTGGTGGCCTATACACAGATACGCAGTATTTT. This codes for CASGGGLYTDTQYF. The variable domain in full, with the rest retrieved from reference TRBV12-5 and TRBJ2-3, is DARVTQTPRHKVTEMGQEVTMRCQPILGHNTVFWYRQTMMQGLELLAYFRNRAPLDDSGMPKDRFSAEMPDATLATLKIQPSEPRDSAVYFCASGGGLYTDTQYFGPGTRLTVL.

The chain combines TRBV25-1 with TRBJ2-7; D call uncertain. Germline V gene lookup returns CDR1 MGHDK and CDR2 SYGVNS. This CDR3 spans 16 amino acids. Trimming left V 4 bases short and J 2 bases short, with 18 bases between. The DNA for the CDR3 is TGTGCCAGCAGTGGGCTCGTTAGAGGCAGACCCTACGAGCAGTACTTC. It yields the protein CASSGLVRGRPYEQYF.

The V call is TRBV5-6, the J call TRBJ2-7, with D perhaps matching TRBD1 (5 bases). Looked up from germline, CDR1 is SGHDT and CDR2 is YYEEEE. CDR3 length equals 13 residues. Deletions cut 3 bases from V and 2 bases from J, with 9 bases between. CDR3 sequence reads: CASSSQGAYEQYF. CDR3 sequence (DNA): TGTGCCAGCAGCTCCCAGGGTGCCTACGAGCAGTACTTC.

Concerning this clone itself: The same CDR3 arises from other DNA sequences in this sample as well. V usage is TRBV10-3 and J usage is TRBJ2-2; D is unclear. This CDR3 spans 11 amino acids. V was cut by 3 bases and J by 6 bases, with 2 bases left in between. Germline V CDR1 and CDR2: ENHRY, SYGVKD. The chain's CDR3 is CAISDAGELFF. In nucleotides, the CDR3 is TGTGCCATCAGTGACGCCGGGGAGCTGTTTTTT.

V is TRBV30 and J is TRBJ2-5, with D perhaps assigned TRBD1 or TRBD2 (5 bases each). Trimming shortened V by 5 bases and J by 1 base, and 14 bases separated the two germline ends. Germline V lookup: CDR1 GTSNPN, CDR2 SVGIG (reference sequence). This CDR3 spans 14 amino acids. The CDR3 region has the DNA TGTGCCTGGGGGGCCCGCGGGCTCCAAGAGACCCAGTACTTC. As protein: CAWGARGLQETQYF.

The genes are TRBV19 and TRBJ1-1; no definite D call. With 4 bases removed from V and 11 bases from J, the gap between germline ends came to 17 bases. The CDR3 is 13 residues long. The germline V gene has CDR1 LNHDA and CDR2 SQIVND (reference sequence). CDR3 region: CASSTPGGQTAFF. CDR3 nucleotide sequence: TGTGCCAGTAGTACCCCCGGAGGGCAGACCGCTTTCTTT.

This chain joins TRBV7-2 and TRBJ2-1; no clear D. Germline V gene data show CDR1 as SGHTA and CDR2 as FQGNSA. The V and J ends lost 3 bases and 3 bases respectively, with 3 bases between them. This CDR3 spans 12 amino acids. This CDR3 is CASSFIYNEQFF. The CDR3 DNA follows: TGTGCCAGCAGCTTCATCTACAATGAGCAGTTCTTC.

The CDR3 protein is CASSQDPGVDNQPQHF. DNA for the CDR3: TGCGCCAGCAGCCAAGATCCCGGGGTAGACAATCAGCCCCAGCATTTT. The chain employs TRBV4-3 and TRBJ1-5; no definite D call. The V gene's germline CDR1 is LGHNA and CDR2 YSLEER. V was clipped by 0 bases and J by 3 bases, with 12 bases between them. This CDR3 is 16 amino acids long.

The chain employs TRBV28 and TRBJ2-1, with TRBD2 matching over 7 bases. V lost 1 base to trimming and J lost 7 bases; unmatched junction nucleotides: 7. This CDR3 is 15 amino acids long. CDR1 is MDHEN and CDR2 is SYDVKM in the germline V gene. The DNA for the CDR3 is TGTGCCAGCAGTTTATCTAGCGGATCGATGAATGAGCAGTTCTTC. Translated, it gives CASSLSSGSMNEQFF.

The chain combines TRBV28 with TRBJ1-3; D is unclear. V gave up 3 bases and J gave up 2 bases, with 8 bases separating them. The germline V gene has CDR1 MDHEN and CDR2 SYDVKM. The CDR3 spans 14 residues. CDR3 loop: CASSFIGAGNTIYF. DNA of the CDR3: TGTGCCAGCAGTTTCATCGGGGCTGGAAACACCATATATTTT.

Points on this clone: The same CDR3 can be traced to other DNA sequences in this sample. CDR3 DNA sequence: TGTGCCAGCAGCTTGGGCGTCTCAGATACGCAGTATTTT. Translating it yields CASSLGVSDTQYF. The V call is TRBV7-9, the J call TRBJ2-3; the D is unclear. The germline V gene has CDR1 SEHNR and CDR2 FQNEAQ (reference sequence). The CDR3 consists of 13 residues. Trimming took off 3 bases at V and 4 bases at J, with 8 bases between the two ends.

CDR3 protein: CASSAPRYRANPYNEQFF. The CDR3 DNA follows: TGTGCCAGCAGTGCCCCTCGTTACAGGGCTAACCCCTACAATGAGCAGTTCTTC. The V call is TRBV27, the J call TRBJ2-1, with D possibly being TRBD1 (6 bases). The V end was cut by 5 bases, the J end by 2 bases, with 22 bases between. This CDR3 spans 18 amino acids. Germline V CDR1 and CDR2: MNHEY, SMNVEV (reference sequence).